This T cell receptor (beta chain) derives from a study of blood T cell repertoires in COVID-19. Whole-study context: The study drew acute and convalescent COVID-19 samples from the United States, Italy and Spain. Sources were T cells, B-cell-depleted T cells, or PBMCs; the material itself was cDNA or gDNA.

In the study's own analysis: Nucleated cell number was recorded as an estimate derived from reference gene primer amplification. The repertoire was sequenced with immunoSEQ multiplex PCR; TCRdb's copy has only in-frame clones and lacks some. Clone size and V and J calls were adopted from that table, with D and trimming inferred from the DNA. Of some 270,000 clones listed, roughly 88% are singletons. CDR1 and CDR2 from the germline V gene are SGHAT and FQNNGV. The CDR3 is made up of 13 amino acids. V was shortened by 6 bases and J by 9 bases, with 17 bases between the two germline ends. In this sample, this clone turned up once.

This chain connects TRBV11-2 to TRBJ1-1; D is ambiguous. The receptor was derived from a woman between 70 and 85 years old with acute or convalescent COVID-19. Sequencing was done on a sample of peripheral blood. CDR3 DNA sequence: TGTGCCAGCAGTTCCCCCGTCGGTAGCAAAGCTTTCTTT. It codes for CASSSPVGSKAFF.